This TCR beta chain emerged from a study of cytotoxic CD8 clonotypes in ibrutinib-treated CLL (dated by TCRdb to about 2021). At the level of the whole study: The cohort had 11 to 12 relapsed/refractory and around 16 treatment-naive patients; some 17 were IGHV unmutated. Responses were partial in approximately 24 patients and complete in 2; after median roughly 69 months follow-up, some 15 stayed in remission and approximately twelve progressed. Samples at response were collected after a median of about 13 months of treatment, with a range of about 6 to 36 months. An average of roughly 250,000 productive templates and about 100,000 productive rearrangements was obtained per sample. Of the roughly 86 participants in the trial, 26 had longitudinal samples available. Cryopreserved peripheral blood mononuclear cells were collected before treatment, at response, and at either disease progression or sustained remission. All remission and progressive disease samples were collected while patients were still receiving ibrutinib. The research as a whole found: Public clonotypes were found to be uncommon and were observed to contract or remain stable during treatment; the increase in clonality was shown to reflect expansion of private clonotypes at ibrutinib response. An increase in clonality was observed at ibrutinib response, with clonality remaining stable during sustained remission and falling back toward baseline at progression. At baseline, clonality was higher than in age-matched healthy donors and showed a strong correlation with circulating CD8+ T-cell counts. Sustained-remission and progressing patients did not have matched sampling times, and lymph node repertoires were not examined.

In the case of this clone: Its antigen specificity is not known. No base quality values were provided; no much bigger clone lies one nucleotide off.

On a MiSeq, deep resolution sequencing aimed for a depth between 1 in 1 million and 1 in 200,000 T cells, with each clonotype covered around 10x on average. The immunoSEQ hsTCRB Kit was used to generate TCR beta libraries. The original pipeline was this. Data were analyzed with ImmunoSEQ Data Assistant and ImmunoSEQ Analyzer, with V, D and J genes assigned per IMGT definitions. Clonality was computed as one minus normalized Shannon entropy of productive rearrangement frequencies, ranging from 0 to 1. Only overrepresented clonotypes making up at least 0.05% of the repertoire of each patient were included in the public clonotype analysis. Approximately 13 age-matched healthy donor repertoires from immuneACCESS served as clonality controls. Imported from immuneACCESS, the table was reduced by TCRdb to in-frame sequences with V and J called. These copies leave out some clones; in studies compared against another copy, an unresolved V gene accounts for under half, and the cause of the remainder is not known. The DNA gave D and trimming, while V, J and clone size come from that table. Within this sample are about 140,000 clones, with less than 95% of them counted one time only. The biggest ten clones account for 10% to 13% of the sample.

This specimen's time point label, per the study, means: 12 months on ibrutinib. Around 2 micrograms of genomic DNA were extracted from cryopreserved PBMCs for TCR beta library preparation. Longitudinal blood samples from CLL patients on ibrutinib monotherapy were analyzed using high-throughput TCR beta sequencing. The patients were enrolled in a single-center, open-label phase 2 trial of ibrutinib monotherapy. Relative to germline, V is 5 bases shorter and J is 5 bases shorter, with 21 bases between their ends. Sequences LNHNV (CDR1) and YYDKDF (CDR2) are obtained from the germline V gene (reference sequence). The cysteine opens and the phenylalanine closes a CDR3 of 16 amino acids. The CDR3 DNA has 48 bases and is translated from base 1.

Recombination connected TRBV15 to TRBJ2-5, with a weak D call of TRBD2 (7 bases match). This specimen consisted of PBMCs, obtained after 12 months of ibrutinib treatment. This receptor was taken from a human donor with chronic lymphocytic leukemia. The sequenced DNA is TGTGCCACCAGCCGTCCCAGGATAGGGGGGGCGGAGACCCAGTACTTC. Its protein reads: CATSRPRIGGAETQYF.